These 13 T cell receptor beta chains came from one sample sequenced in a study of radiation and T cells in renal cell carcinoma. The repertoire was sequenced with immunoSEQ multiplex PCR; TCRdb's copy has only in-frame clones and lacks some. This repertoire shows 140,000 or so clones, about 88% found once; its top ten account for around 17%. Documented time point: blood 4 weeks post-SBRT, at nephrectomy. Treatment described: 15 Gy SBRT to primary tumor, nephrectomy 4 weeks later. The material was blood, obtained from a patient whose treatment included radiotherapy and nephrectomy. These receptors were obtained from a woman aged 45-59 years with renal cell carcinoma.

V and J are TRBV5-6 and TRBJ2-1; tentative D call: TRBD2 (7 bases). Trimming left V 4 bases short and J 4 bases short, with 18 bases between. This CDR3 has 16 residues. CDR1 and CDR2 (germline): SGHDT, YYEEEE. The CDR3 reads CASSKEGGSWYNEQFF. For the CDR3, the DNA is TGTGCCAGCAGCAAGGAGGGGGGGAGTTGGTACAATGAGCAGTTCTTC. The whole variable domain, remainder taken from reference TRBV5-6 and TRBJ2-1, is DAGVTQSPTHLIKTRGQQVTLRCSPKSGHDTVSWYQQALGQGPQFIFQYYEEEERQRGNFPDRFSGHQFPNYSSELNVNALLLGDSALYLCASSKEGGSWYNEQFFGPGTRLTVL.

The chain joins TRBV7-2 to TRBJ2-2, with D unclear. Deletions cut 2 bases from V and 1 base from J, with 11 bases between. Germline V lookup: CDR1 SGHTA, CDR2 FQGNSA. The CDR3 is 16 residues long. The CDR3 region is CASSLMMAGNTGELFF. The CDR3 coding sequence is TGTGCCAGCAGCTTAATGATGGCAGGGAACACCGGGGAGCTGTTTTTT.

The CDR3 DNA follows: TGTGCCAGCAGCTTAGTCTTTAATGGGTGGCCGCAGTATTTT. Residues: CASSLVFNGWPQYF. This chain connects TRBV7-2 to TRBJ2-3, with unresolved D. The ends were cut back, 1 base at V and 10 bases at J, with 15 bases in the middle. The CDR3 consists of 14 residues. Germline assignment: CDR1 SGHTA and CDR2 FQGNSA.

The rearrangement uses TRBV14 and TRBJ1-6, with D unclear. The CDR3 extends over 12 amino acids. V lost 4 bases to trimming and J lost 10 bases, with 8 bases between them. The germline CDR1 and CDR2 sequences are SGHDN and FVKESK. For the CDR3, the DNA is TGTGCCAGCAGCCCTCAAAGATCACCCCTCCACTTT. Translating gives CASSPQRSPLHF.

The V and J genes are TRBV30 and TRBJ1-1; D is unresolved. Germline CDR1 reads GTSNPN; CDR2 reads SVGIG (reference sequence). V gave up 0 bases and J gave up 11 bases, with 10 bases separating them. The CDR3 has 11 residues. The CDR3 region is CAWSVLPRAFF. The CDR3 DNA sequence: TGTGCCTGGAGTGTACTACCAAGGGCTTTCTTT.

CDR3 bases: TGCGCCAGCAGCTTGGGTATGCGGGGGGACACAGATACGCAGTATTTT. Its translation: CASSLGMRGDTDTQYF. The chain uses TRBV5-1 and TRBJ2-3; 8 bases agree with TRBD2. Germline values: CDR1 SGHRS, CDR2 YFSETQ. The CDR3 extends over 16 amino acids. V shed 0 bases, J shed 2 bases, and the junction held 5 bases outside the gene matches.

The V call is TRBV7-6, the J call TRBJ1-1, with TRBD1 matching 7 bases. This CDR3 is 15 amino acids long. In germline, CDR1 is SGHVS, CDR2 FNYEAQ. Losses at the gene ends were 5 bases for V and 2 bases for J; bases not matched to a gene: 8. CDR3 protein: CASSKGQALNTEAFF. CDR3 DNA: TGTGCCAGCAGCAAAGGACAGGCCCTTAACACTGAAGCTTTCTTT.

The chain is built from TRBV6-5 and TRBJ2-7; TRBD2 agrees at 14 bases. This CDR3 contains 15 residues. Germline CDR1 and CDR2: MNHEY and SVGAGI. V shed 5 bases and J 5 bases; nucleotides not matched to a gene: 5. The CDR3: CASSTGLAGVHEQYF. The CDR3 bases are TGTGCCAGCAGTACGGGACTAGCGGGAGTCCACGAGCAGTACTTC.

The rearrangement uses TRBV11-2 and TRBJ1-6; possible D gene TRBD1, 5 bases. V was trimmed by 5 bases and J by 7 bases, leaving 18 bases between them. The CDR3 loop spans 16 amino acids. Germline V gene sequence: CDR1 SGHAT, CDR2 FQNNGV. DNA for the CDR3: TGTGCCAGCAGCCCAATATACCAGGGAGGGAATTCACCCCTCCACTTT. Protein product: CASSPIYQGGNSPLHF.

This chain links TRBV19 with TRBJ2-6, with D perhaps TRBD1 or TRBD2 (6 bases each). V lost 11 bases to trimming and J lost 0 bases, with 14 bases between them. CDR3 length: 15 residues. Germline V gene lookup returns CDR1 LNHDA and CDR2 SQIVND (reference sequence). CDR3 in amino acids: CAGAEGGSGANVLTF. Here the CDR3 DNA reads TGTGCCGGGGCGGAGGGGGGCTCTGGGGCCAACGTCCTGACTTTC.

The chain recombines TRBV6-4 with TRBJ2-3, with 8 bases lining up with TRBD1. The germline gives CDR1 MRHNA, CDR2 SNTAGT. V shed 4 bases, J shed 0 bases, and the junction held 3 bases outside the gene matches. CDR3 length: 15 amino acids. In DNA, the CDR3 is TGTGCCAGCAGTGCGCAGGGGGCAAGCACAGATACGCAGTATTTT. Protein: CASSAQGASTDTQYF.

This clone was counted a single time. The chain links TRBV7-2 to TRBJ1-3; D remains unclear. Germline V lookup: CDR1 SGHTA, CDR2 FQGNSA. The V and J ends lost 2 bases and 3 bases respectively, with 8 bases between them. CDR3 length: 14 residues. This chain's CDR3 is CASSLRIGGNTIYF. DNA for the CDR3: TGTGCCAGCAGCTTACGGATCGGTGGAAACACCATATATTTT. Full variable domain (rest looked up from reference TRBV7-2 and TRBJ1-3): GAGVSQSPSNKVTEKGKDVELRCDPISGHTALYWYRQSLGQGLEFLIYFQGNSAPDKSGLPSDRFSAERTGGSVSTLTIQRTQQEDSAVYLCASSLRIGGNTIYFGEGSWLTVV.

The V and J genes are TRBV29-1 and TRBJ2-3; tentative D call: TRBD1 (6 bases). CDR1 and CDR2 from the germline V gene are SQVTM and ANQGSEA. The CDR3 loop spans 12 amino acids. V was shortened by 6 bases and J by 1 base, with 8 bases between the two germline ends. CDR3 DNA sequence: TGCAGCGTCGGACAGCGCACAGATACGCAGTATTTT. Translated, it gives CSVGQRTDTQYF.